The 17 T cell receptor beta chains given below trace back to one sample, sequenced in a study of a mutant IDH1 vaccine in newly diagnosed glioma. Repertoires were generated with immunoSEQ multiplex PCR, while TCRdb's copy carries only in-frame clones and drops some. The sample includes 60,000 to 75,000 clones, 75% to 85% of them seen just once. Time point of the sample: baseline, week 1 (first vaccination visit). Treatment meaning: pre-vaccination baseline after standard-of-care therapy. The sample in question was PBMCs, obtained from a glioma patient treated with radiotherapy, temozolomide or both. These receptors came from a man over 45 with glioma.

The chain uses TRBV14 and TRBJ2-3; 7 bases map to TRBD2. With 4 bases clipped from V and 9 bases from J, the junction kept 4 bases outside the gene matches. The CDR3 covers 12 residues. The germline CDR1 and CDR2 sequences are SGHDN and FVKESK. The CDR3 sequence: CASSPGLGTQYF. The CDR3 nucleotides are TGTGCCAGCAGCCCCGGACTAGGCACGCAGTATTTT.

The V gene is TRBV6-1, the J gene TRBJ2-2, with D perhaps TRBD2 (6 bases). This CDR3 comprises 17 residues. Germline V gives CDR1 MNHNS, CDR2 SASEGT. V gave up 2 bases and J gave up 1 base, with 14 bases separating them. The CDR3 spells CASSELGGWKNTGELFF. CDR3 coding DNA: TGTGCCAGCAGTGAATTGGGAGGATGGAAGAACACCGGGGAGCTGTTTTTT.

The chain joins TRBV27 to TRBJ2-2, with a tentative D call TRBD2 (5 bases). The CDR3 has 13 amino acids. Trimming cost V 7 bases and J 1 base, with 7 bases left between them. Germline V gene lookup returns CDR1 MNHEY and CDR2 SMNVEV (reference sequence). The CDR3 loop reads CASTRGNTGELFF. CDR3 DNA: TGTGCCAGCACCCGGGGGAACACCGGGGAGCTGTTTTTT.

CDR3 in amino acids: CASRDRNTDTQYF. In nucleotides, the CDR3 is TGTGCCAGCAGAGACCGGAACACAGATACGCAGTATTTT. The chain carries TRBV27 and TRBJ2-3; D is unresolved. V dropped 6 bases and J dropped 2 bases, with 9 bases sitting between them. Germline CDR1 reads MNHEY; CDR2 reads SMNVEV (reference sequence). The CDR3 extends over 13 amino acids.

This chain joins TRBV5-6 and TRBJ1-2; 7 nucleotides line up with TRBD1. The CDR3 sequence is 15 residues long. The germline gives CDR1 SGHDT, CDR2 YYEEEE. Trimming cost V 0 bases and J 4 bases; bases outside gene matches: 6. CDR3 residues: CASSLEGTAGYGYTF. The CDR3 DNA reads as TGTGCCAGCAGCTTGGAGGGGACAGCTGGCTATGGCTACACCTTC.

This clone was seen only a few times. The genes are TRBV9 and TRBJ2-3; D tentatively fits TRBD1 or TRBD2 (6 bases each). Looked up from germline, CDR1 is SGDLS and CDR2 is YYNGEE. Trimming removed 6 bases from V and 3 bases from J, with 20 bases in between. The CDR3 consists of 16 residues. The DNA of the CDR3 is TGTGCCAGCATCCCGGGACACGGGGGAATAACAGATACGCAGTATTTT. Protein sequence: CASIPGHGGITDTQYF.

V is TRBV11-2 and J is TRBJ1-2; no reliable D call. The V end was cut by 4 bases, the J end by 3 bases, with 9 bases between. This CDR3 is built from 13 residues. Germline CDR1 is SGHAT and CDR2 is FQNNGV. CDR3 sequence reads: CASSYPRDYGYTF. The DNA for the CDR3 is TGTGCCAGCAGCTATCCCCGGGACTATGGCTACACCTTC.

V gene TRBV29-1 combines with J gene TRBJ2-2; 10 bases align to TRBD1. Germline values: CDR1 SQVTM, CDR2 ANQGSEA. The ends lost 4 bases at V and 6 bases at J; junction bases unmatched: 5. This CDR3 has 14 amino acids. CDR3 in DNA: TGCAGCGTTGGGACAGGGGGGCATCCCGGGGAGCTGTTTTTT. Translation gives CSVGTGGHPGELFF.

This clone has only a few counts. V usage is TRBV9 and J usage is TRBJ1-1; D ambiguous. V was trimmed by 3 bases and J by 6 bases, leaving 9 bases between them. Per the germline V gene, CDR1 is SGDLS and CDR2 is YYNGEE. The CDR3 runs 12 residues. CDR3 DNA sequence: TGTGCCAGCAGCGGATTCAGCCCTGAAGCTTTCTTT. This codes for CASSGFSPEAFF.

Points on this clone: Relative to the germline gene, one junction end is altered; a read error may explain this. This sequence joins TRBV7-7 and TRBJ1-5; D remains unclear. This CDR3 spans 16 amino acids. Germline CDR1 SSHAT, CDR2 FNYEAQ (reference sequence). The CDR3 here is CASSLVLAGDNQPQHF. The CDR3 DNA reads TGTGCTAGCAGCTTAGTCCTGGCCGGGGACAATCAGCCCCAGCATTTT.

This sequence joins TRBV7-9 and TRBJ1-2, with 8 nucleotides matching TRBD1. This CDR3 has 15 residues. With 3 bases clipped from V and 2 bases from J, the junction kept 5 bases outside the gene matches. Germline values: CDR1 SEHNR, CDR2 FQNEAQ (reference sequence). The CDR3 reads CASSFGTGRNYGYTF. The DNA of the CDR3 is TGTGCCAGCAGCTTTGGGACAGGACGGAACTATGGCTACACCTTC. Filled out from reference TRBV7-9 and TRBJ1-2, the complete variable domain reads DTGVSQNPRHKITKRGQNVTFRCDPISEHNRLYWYRQTLGQGPEFLTYFQNEAQLEKSRLLSDRFSAERPKGSFSTLEIQRTEQGDSAMYLCASSFGTGRNYGYTFGSGTRLTVV.

V usage is TRBV5-1 and J usage is TRBJ2-1, with 9 positions matching TRBD1. V gave up 4 bases and J gave up 9 bases; unmatched junction bases: 8. Germline V lookup: CDR1 SGHRS, CDR2 YFSETQ. The CDR3 contains 14 residues. CDR3 nucleotide sequence: TGCGCCAGCAGCGGCGGGACAGGGTGGGGTGAGCAGTTCTTC. Translation gives CASSGGTGWGEQFF.

For the CDR3, the DNA is TGTGCCAGCAGTCCGTACCTAGGCTCCTCTGGAAACACCATATATTTT. Encoded protein: CASSPYLGSSGNTIYF. The rearrangement links TRBV27 to TRBJ1-3; D is unclear. The CDR3 sequence is 16 residues long. The germline V gene encodes CDR1 MNHEY and CDR2 SMNVEV (reference sequence). V was clipped by 5 bases and J by 0 bases, with 14 bases between them.

This clone was seen a few times. This chain connects TRBV7-9 to TRBJ1-5, with D uncertain. This CDR3 is 12 amino acids long. V was shortened by 4 bases and J by 2 bases, with 3 bases between the two germline ends. Per germline, CDR1 SEHNR and CDR2 FQNEAQ (reference sequence). This CDR3 reads CASSSGNQPQHF. The CDR3 nucleotides read TGTGCCAGCAGCTCCGGCAATCAGCCCCAGCATTTT.

The chain uses TRBV10-3 and TRBJ2-7; D is unclear. The V gene lost 2 bases and the J gene lost 0 bases, with 2 bases spanning the gap. Germline V gene sequence: CDR1 ENHRY, CDR2 SYGVKD. The CDR3 totals 12 residues. The CDR3 coding sequence is TGTGCCATCAGTGAGGCCTCCTACGAGCAGTACTTC. Its translation: CAISEASYEQYF.

This chain connects TRBV7-8 to TRBJ1-2, with D perhaps matching TRBD1 (5 bases). The germline CDR1 and CDR2 sequences are SGHVS and FQNEAQ. The CDR3 sequence is 15 residues long. The germline V and J ends were trimmed by 0 bases and 8 bases, with 16 bases remaining between them. The CDR3 bases are TGTGCCAGCAGCTTAGCGGTAGGGGCCTCAGGGGGCTACACCTTC. As protein: CASSLAVGASGGYTF.

This chain uses TRBV29-1 with TRBJ2-5; tentative D call: TRBD1 (5 bases). The germline CDR1 and CDR2 sequences are SQVTM and ANQGSEA. Trimming removed 0 bases at V and 7 bases at J, with 18 bases between. The CDR3 contains 15 residues. The CDR3 nucleotides are TGCAGCGTTGAAGATCGAGACAGACCCTGGGGGACCCAGTACTTC. Protein: CSVEDRDRPWGTQYF.